This paragraph covers one T cell receptor (beta chain) sequence. The CDR3 is 15 amino acids. CDR1 is SEHNR and CDR2 is FQNEAQ in the germline V gene (reference sequence). V lost 5 bases, J lost 6 bases, and 14 bases lay in between. Every donor was a Caucasian adult from Nashville, Tennessee. These data belong to a study of shared clonotypes between healthy human individuals. Study-level information: Three plates each covered CD4 naive and memory; CD8 naive two, CD8 memory one.

Produced via immunoSEQ multiplex PCR; TCRdb's table is partial and in-frame only. Of millions of clones in the sample, more than 80% were seen once. V is TRBV7-9 and J is TRBJ1-6; no clear D. Sequencing used naive CD4+ T cells from PBMCs. Subset reported: CD45RA+ positively selected. The sequence was collected from a man younger than 35 in good health. Some clones in this sample may be carry-over from other donors' samples. CDR3 loop: CASSMGETLNSPLHF. CDR3 nucleotide sequence: TGTGCCAGCAGCATGGGCGAGACCCTTAATTCACCCCTCCACTTT.